Given below is one T cell receptor (beta chain) in context. These data originate in a study of control samples from healthy donors and cancer patients. Germline values: CDR1 MDHEN, CDR2 SYDVKM. The CDR3 runs to 16 residues. Trimming removed 1 base from V and 7 bases from J, with 19 bases in between. Profiled with immunoSEQ multiplex PCR; TCRdb holds only in-frame clones, not every one. The sample lists some 110,000 clones, roughly nine tenths occurring once. Sequencing was carried out using PBMCs. The clonotype comes from a woman between 45 and 60 years old with colorectal cancer. This chain links TRBV28 with TRBJ1-1, with a weak D call TRBD1 (6 bases). The CDR3 loop reads CASSLSGQGMKDEAFF. DNA for the CDR3: TGTGCCAGCAGTTTATCGGGGCAGGGGATGAAGGATGAAGCTTTCTTT.